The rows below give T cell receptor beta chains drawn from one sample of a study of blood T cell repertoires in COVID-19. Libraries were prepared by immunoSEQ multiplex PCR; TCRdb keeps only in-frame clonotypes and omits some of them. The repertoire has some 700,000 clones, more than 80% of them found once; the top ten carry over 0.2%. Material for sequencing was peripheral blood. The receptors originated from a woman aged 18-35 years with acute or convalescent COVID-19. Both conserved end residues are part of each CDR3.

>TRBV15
CATSRSNLAGSGNTIYF
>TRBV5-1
CASSAEQLGAGELFF
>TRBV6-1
CASSENYPYGYTF
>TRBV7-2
CASSLSPRGTEAFF
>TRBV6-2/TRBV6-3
CASSYPETIVHGYTF
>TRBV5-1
CASSLDGGSGGRDTQYF
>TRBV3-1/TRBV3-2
CASSQVGSWTFSSYEQYF
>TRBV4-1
CASSPSGTGVRNEQFF
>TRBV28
CASSLPRTDNEKLFF
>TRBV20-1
CSASDPNYGYTF
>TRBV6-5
CATGQGAYEQYF
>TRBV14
CASSPGVSLSYNEQFF
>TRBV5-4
CASSLFTLQETQYF
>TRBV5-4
CASSFPDRVVGYTF
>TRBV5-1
CASSQGLLLGEQYF
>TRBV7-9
CASSYIGANTEAFF
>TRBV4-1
CASSQVWASEKLFF
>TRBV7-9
CASIGQGLYNEQFF
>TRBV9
CASSEGSSYNEQFF
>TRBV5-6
CASSLDTGANVLTF
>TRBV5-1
CASSLEQATYEQYF
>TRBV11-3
CASSYRRGDRGYNEQFF
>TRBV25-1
CASSEYFGDVYGYTF
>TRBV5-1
CASSSSLAGEHGELFF
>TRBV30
CAWSVLRQGNVGAFF
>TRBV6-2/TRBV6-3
CASSLPRAGGRPSNTQYF
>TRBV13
CASSFRGIGNTIYF
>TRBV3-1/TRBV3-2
CASSLQGETNTEAFF
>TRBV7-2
CASSERGAGGINEQFF
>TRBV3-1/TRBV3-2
CASSRQGYGYTF
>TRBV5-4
CASSPGVGVQPQHF
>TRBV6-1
CASSEIQGAPGYGYTF
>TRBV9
CASSVHSTGNTGELFF
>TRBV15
CATSRGQTYEQYF
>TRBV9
CASSATGTHQPQHF
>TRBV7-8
CASSGQGLPYNEQFF